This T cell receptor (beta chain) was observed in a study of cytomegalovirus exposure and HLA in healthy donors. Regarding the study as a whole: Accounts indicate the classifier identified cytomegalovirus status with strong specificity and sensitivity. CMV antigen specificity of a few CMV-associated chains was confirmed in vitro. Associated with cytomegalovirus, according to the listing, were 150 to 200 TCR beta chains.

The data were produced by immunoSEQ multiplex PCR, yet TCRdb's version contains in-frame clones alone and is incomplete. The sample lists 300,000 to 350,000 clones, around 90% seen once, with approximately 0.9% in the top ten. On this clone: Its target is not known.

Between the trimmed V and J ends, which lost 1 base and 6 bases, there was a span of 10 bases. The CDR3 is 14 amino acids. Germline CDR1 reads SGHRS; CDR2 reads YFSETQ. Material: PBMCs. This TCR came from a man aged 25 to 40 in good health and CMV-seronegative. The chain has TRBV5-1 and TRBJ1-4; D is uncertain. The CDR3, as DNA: TGCGCCAGCAGCTTGAATTTCCCCGATGAAAAACTGTTTTTT. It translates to CASSLNFPDEKLFF.